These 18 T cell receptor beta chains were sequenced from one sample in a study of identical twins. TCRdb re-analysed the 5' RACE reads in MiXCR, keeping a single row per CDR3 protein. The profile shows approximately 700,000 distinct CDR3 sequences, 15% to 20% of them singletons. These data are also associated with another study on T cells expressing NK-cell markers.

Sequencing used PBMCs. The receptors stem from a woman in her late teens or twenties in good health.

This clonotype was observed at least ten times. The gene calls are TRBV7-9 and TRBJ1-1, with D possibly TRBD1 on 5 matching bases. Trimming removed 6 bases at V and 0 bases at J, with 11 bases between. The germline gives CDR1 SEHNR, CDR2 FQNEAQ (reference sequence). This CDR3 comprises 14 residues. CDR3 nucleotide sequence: TGTGCCAGCAGTGGGAAGGGGATGAACACTGAAGCTTTCTTT. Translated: CASSGKGMNTEAFF. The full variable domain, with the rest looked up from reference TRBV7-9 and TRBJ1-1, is DTGVSQNPRHKITKRGQNVTFRCDPISEHNRLYWYRQTLGQGPEFLTYFQNEAQLEKSRLLSDRFSAERPKGSFSTLEIQRTEQGDSAMYLCASSGKGMNTEAFFGQGTRLTVV.

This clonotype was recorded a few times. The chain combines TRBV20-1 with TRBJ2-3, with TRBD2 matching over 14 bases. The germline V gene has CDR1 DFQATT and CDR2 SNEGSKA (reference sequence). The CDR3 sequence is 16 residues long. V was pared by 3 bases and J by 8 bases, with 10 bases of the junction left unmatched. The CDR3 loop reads CSASLGLAGGVVTQYF. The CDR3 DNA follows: TGCAGTGCTAGCCTCGGACTAGCGGGAGGTGTTGTTACGCAGTATTTT.

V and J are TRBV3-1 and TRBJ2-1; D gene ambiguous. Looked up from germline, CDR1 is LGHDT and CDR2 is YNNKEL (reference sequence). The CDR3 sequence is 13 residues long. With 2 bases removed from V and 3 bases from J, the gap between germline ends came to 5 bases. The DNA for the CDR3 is TGTGCCAGCAGCCAACGCCACTACAATGAGCAGTTCTTC. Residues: CASSQRHYNEQFF.

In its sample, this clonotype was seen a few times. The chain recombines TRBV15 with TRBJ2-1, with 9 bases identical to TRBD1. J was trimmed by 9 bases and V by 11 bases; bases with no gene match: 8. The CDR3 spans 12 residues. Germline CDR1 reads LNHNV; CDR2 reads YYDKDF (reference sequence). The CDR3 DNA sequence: TGTGCCGCCGGGACAGGGTATTCTGAGCAGTTCTTC. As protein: CAAGTGYSEQFF.

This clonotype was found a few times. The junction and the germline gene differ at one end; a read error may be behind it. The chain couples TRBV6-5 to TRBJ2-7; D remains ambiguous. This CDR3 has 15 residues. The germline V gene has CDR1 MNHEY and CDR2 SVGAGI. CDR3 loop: CASSNSLLTLYEQYF. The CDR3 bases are TGTGCCAGCAGTAACTCACTTCTGACCCTCTACGAGCAGTACTTC.

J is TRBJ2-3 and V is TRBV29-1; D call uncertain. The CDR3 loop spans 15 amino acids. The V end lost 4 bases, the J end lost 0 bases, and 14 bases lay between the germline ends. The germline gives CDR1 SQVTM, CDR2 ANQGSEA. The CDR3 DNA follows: TGCAGCGTTGTGGACGTCCCCAGAAGCACAGATACGCAGTATTTT. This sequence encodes CSVVDVPRSTDTQYF.

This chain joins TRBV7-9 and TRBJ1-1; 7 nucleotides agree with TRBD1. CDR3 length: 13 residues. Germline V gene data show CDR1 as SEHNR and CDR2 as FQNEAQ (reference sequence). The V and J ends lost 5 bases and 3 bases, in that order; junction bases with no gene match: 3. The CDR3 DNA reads TGTGCCAGCAGCCGGGACAGCCACACTGAAGCTTTCTTT. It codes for CASSRDSHTEAFF.

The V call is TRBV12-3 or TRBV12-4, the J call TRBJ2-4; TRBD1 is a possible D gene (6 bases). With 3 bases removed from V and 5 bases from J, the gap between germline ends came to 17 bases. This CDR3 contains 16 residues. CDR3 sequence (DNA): TGTGCCAGCAGTTTTACGTACCCGGACAGCCAAAACATTCAGTACTTC. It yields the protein CASSFTYPDSQNIQYF.

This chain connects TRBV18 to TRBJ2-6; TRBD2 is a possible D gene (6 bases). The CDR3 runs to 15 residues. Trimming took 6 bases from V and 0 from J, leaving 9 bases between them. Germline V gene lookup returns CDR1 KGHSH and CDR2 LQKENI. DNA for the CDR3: TGTGCCAGCTCCGGGACTTTCTCTGGGGCCAACGTCCTGACTTTC. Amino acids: CASSGTFSGANVLTF.

CDR3 protein: CASSLGLAGGGGEQFF. The CDR3 DNA follows: TGCGCCAGCAGCTTGGGACTAGCGGGAGGCGGGGGTGAGCAGTTCTTC. V usage is TRBV5-1 and J usage is TRBJ2-1; TRBD2 matches at 13 bases. The germline V gene has CDR1 SGHRS and CDR2 YFSETQ. The ends lost 0 bases at V and 9 bases at J; junction bases unmatched: 6. This CDR3 is 16 amino acids long.

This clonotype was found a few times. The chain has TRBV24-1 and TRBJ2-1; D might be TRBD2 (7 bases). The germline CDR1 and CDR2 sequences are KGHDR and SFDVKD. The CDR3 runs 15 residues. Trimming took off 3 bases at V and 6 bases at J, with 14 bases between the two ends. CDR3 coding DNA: TGTGCCACCAGTGATCCCCGGGGGGCGACCAATGAGCAGTTCTTC. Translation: CATSDPRGATNEQFF.

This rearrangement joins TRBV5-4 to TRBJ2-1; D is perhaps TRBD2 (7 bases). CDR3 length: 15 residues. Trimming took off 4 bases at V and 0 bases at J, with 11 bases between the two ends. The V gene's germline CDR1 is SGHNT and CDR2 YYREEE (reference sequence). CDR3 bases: TGTGCCAGCAGCCACGGGGGGCCCTCCTACAATGAGCAGTTCTTC. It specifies CASSHGGPSYNEQFF.

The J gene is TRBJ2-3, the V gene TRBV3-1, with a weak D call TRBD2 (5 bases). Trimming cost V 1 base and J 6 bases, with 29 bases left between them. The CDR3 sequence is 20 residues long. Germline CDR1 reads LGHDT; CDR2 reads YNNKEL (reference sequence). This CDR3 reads CASSQGGEGFLRLESDTQYF. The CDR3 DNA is TGTGCCAGCAGCCAAGGAGGAGAGGGCTTCCTAAGGCTGGAGAGTGATACGCAGTATTTT.

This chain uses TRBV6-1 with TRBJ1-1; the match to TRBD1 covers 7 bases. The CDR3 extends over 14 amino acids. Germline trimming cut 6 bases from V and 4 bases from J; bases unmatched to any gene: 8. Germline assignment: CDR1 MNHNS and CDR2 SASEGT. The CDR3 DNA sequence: TGTGCCAGCAGGGAGAGGGGGCGCCTCACTGAAGCTTTCTTT. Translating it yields CASRERGRLTEAFF.

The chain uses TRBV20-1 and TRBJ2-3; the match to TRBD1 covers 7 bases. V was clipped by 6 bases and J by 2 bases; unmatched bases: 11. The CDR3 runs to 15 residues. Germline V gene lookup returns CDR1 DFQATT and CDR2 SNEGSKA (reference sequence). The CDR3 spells CSAPIYRGVTDTQYF. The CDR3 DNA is TGCAGTGCCCCAATCTACAGGGGCGTCACAGATACGCAGTATTTT.

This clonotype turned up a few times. The DNA of the CDR3 is TGTGCCAGCAGCGTATCGGGCCACAACTATGGCTACACCTTC. It translates to CASSVSGHNYGYTF. V usage is TRBV9 and J usage is TRBJ1-2; D ambiguous. CDR3 length: 14 amino acids. Trimming cost V 1 base and J 2 bases, with 9 bases left between them. Per the germline V gene, CDR1 is SGDLS and CDR2 is YYNGEE.

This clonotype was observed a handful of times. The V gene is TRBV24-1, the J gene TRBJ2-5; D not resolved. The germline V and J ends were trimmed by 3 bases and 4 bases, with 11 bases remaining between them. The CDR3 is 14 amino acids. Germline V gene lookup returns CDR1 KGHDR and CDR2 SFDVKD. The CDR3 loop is CATSDAREGETQYF. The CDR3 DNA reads TGTGCCACCAGTGATGCAAGGGAAGGAGAGACCCAGTACTTC.

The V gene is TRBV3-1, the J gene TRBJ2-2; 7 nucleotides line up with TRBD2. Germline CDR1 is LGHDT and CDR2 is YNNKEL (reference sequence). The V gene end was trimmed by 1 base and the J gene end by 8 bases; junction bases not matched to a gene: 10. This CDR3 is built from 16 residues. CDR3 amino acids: CASSQVGSSGLGELFF. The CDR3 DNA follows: TGTGCCAGCAGCCAAGTAGGTTCTAGCGGTCTAGGGGAGCTGTTTTTT.